This T cell receptor (beta chain) was documented in a study of T cells after yellow fever vaccination. Overall study findings and caveats: Bulk-population clonotypes that are abundant could appear as contaminants in FACS-sorted repertoires. Clones from primary vaccination mostly reappeared after the booster (roughly 95% CD4, less than 90% CD8).

With 4 bases removed from V and 1 base from J, the gap between germline ends came to 16 bases. The CDR3 spans 15 residues. Germline V gene sequence: CDR1 DFQATT, CDR2 SNEGSKA (reference sequence). As for this clonotype: Its antigen is still unknown.

TCRdb ran MiXCR on the 5' RACE reads and lists one entry per CDR3 protein. Of some 350,000 distinct CDR3 sequences detected, over 5% appear once; the ten largest clones hold about 15%. The sample consisted of PBMCs, taken 5 days after the yellow fever booster vaccination. The chain couples TRBV20-1 to TRBJ2-5, with D maybe TRBD1 (5 bases). The sequence was collected from a man aged 25 to 45 who received the YFV17D yellow fever vaccine. In nucleotides, the CDR3 is TGCAGTGCTACCCAACCCGCAGGGATCCAAGAGACCCAGTACTTC. Translation gives CSATQPAGIQETQYF.